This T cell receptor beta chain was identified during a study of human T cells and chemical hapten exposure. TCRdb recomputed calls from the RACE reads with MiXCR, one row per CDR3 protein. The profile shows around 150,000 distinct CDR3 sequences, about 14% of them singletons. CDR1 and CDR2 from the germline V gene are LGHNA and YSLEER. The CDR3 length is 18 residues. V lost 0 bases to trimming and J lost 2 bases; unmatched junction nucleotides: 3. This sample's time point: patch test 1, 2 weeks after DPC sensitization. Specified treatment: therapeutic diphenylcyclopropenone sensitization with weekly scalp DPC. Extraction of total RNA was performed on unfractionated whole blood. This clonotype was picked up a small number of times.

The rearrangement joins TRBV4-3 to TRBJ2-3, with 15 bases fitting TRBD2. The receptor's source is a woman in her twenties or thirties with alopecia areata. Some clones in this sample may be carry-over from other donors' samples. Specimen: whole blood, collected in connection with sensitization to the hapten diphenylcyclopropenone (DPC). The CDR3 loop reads CASSQDGLAGGPTDTQYF. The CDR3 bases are TGCGCCAGCAGCCAAGACGGACTAGCGGGAGGGCCCACAGATACGCAGTATTTT.